One sample yielded the 23 T cell receptor beta chains listed below, sequenced in a study of blood T cells in healthy people across ages. Through a sample-barcoded 5' primer and a J-beta primer mix, a second PCR was run for roughly 7 to 12 cycles. TCRdb redid the calling of the 5' RACE reads with MiXCR, one entry per CDR3 protein. The sample contains under 1 million distinct CDR3 sequences, approximately 48% of which appear only once. The sequencing input was blood. These receptors all stem from a man in his 60s in good health.

The chain combines TRBV5-1 with TRBJ2-1; 8 bases fit TRBD1. The DNA matches TRBJ2-7 better at its end, which makes the J call doubtful. CDR3 length: 15 residues. Per germline, CDR1 SGHRS and CDR2 YFSETQ. The CDR3 nucleotides are TGCGCCAGCAGCGCGACAGGGGAATCCTACAATGAGCAGTACTTC. It encodes CASSATGESYNEQYF.

This clonotype was detected a few times. The V and J genes are TRBV28 and TRBJ1-5; 7 bases match TRBD1. V lost 7 bases and J lost 5; bases outside the gene matches: 11. CDR3 length: 15 amino acids. Germline loops: CDR1 MDHEN, CDR2 SYDVKM. CDR3 in DNA: TGTGCCAGCACCCCCGAGGGTACAGGGGATCAGCCCCAGCATTTT. It codes for CASTPEGTGDQPQHF.

This rearrangement joins TRBV7-2 to TRBJ2-7; D might be TRBD1 (6 bases). Germline assignment: CDR1 SGHTA and CDR2 FQGNSA. V was cut by 5 bases and J by 7 bases, with 27 bases left in between. The CDR3 extends over 17 amino acids. The CDR3 loop reads CASSPRQAPLSYNEQYF. The CDR3 DNA sequence: TGTGCCAGCAGCCCGCGACAGGCGCCCCTTTCCTACAATGAGCAGTACTTC.

V gene TRBV27 combines with J gene TRBJ2-7; perhaps TRBD2 as D (5 bases). CDR1 and CDR2 (germline): MNHEY, SMNVEV (reference sequence). With 4 bases removed from V and 9 bases from J, the gap between germline ends came to 19 bases. The CDR3 runs 14 residues. The CDR3 DNA reads as TGTGCCAGCAGTTCCTCCCTTCTATCTCGGGGGCAGTACTTC. Translating gives CASSSSLLSRGQYF.

This clonotype has only a few counts. This sequence joins TRBV6-1 and TRBJ1-1; D gene unclear. The CDR3 is made up of 11 amino acids. Germline lookup yields CDR1 MNHNS and CDR2 SASEGT. Trimming cost V 3 bases and J 7 bases, with 6 bases left between them. DNA for the CDR3: TGTGCCAGCAGTGATAGAGTTGAAGCTTTCTTT. Residues: CASSDRVEAFF.

The CDR3 DNA reads as TGTGCCATCAGTGATGGAAGCGGGTTCTACAATGAGCAGTACTTC. Translated: CAISDGSGFYNEQYF. This chain links TRBV10-3 with TRBJ2-5, with D maybe TRBD2 (6 bases). The CDR3 runs 15 residues. V lost 3 bases and J lost 11, with 22 bases in between. Germline V lookup: CDR1 ENHRY, CDR2 SYGVKD.

Worth noting for this clonotype: A read error is possible here, since a much larger clone lies one base away. V is TRBV14 and J is TRBJ2-7, with a possible D match to TRBD1 (5 bases). Germline loops: CDR1 SGHDN, CDR2 FVKESK. The CDR3 is 15 amino acids. DNA of the CDR3: TGTGCCGGCAGCCAAGGGGCCGACATCTCCTACGAGCAGTACTTC. Amino acid sequence: CAGSQGADISYEQYF.

This clonotype turned up a few times. V is TRBV3-1 and J is TRBJ2-7, with D perhaps matching TRBD1 (5 bases). Germline loops: CDR1 LGHDT, CDR2 YNNKEL (reference sequence). This CDR3 spans 14 amino acids. Trimming left V 0 bases short and J 4 bases short, with 10 bases between. The CDR3 sequence is CASSQEGQGYEQYF. The CDR3 DNA reads as TGTGCCAGCAGCCAAGAGGGGCAGGGTTACGAGCAGTACTTC.

CDR3 amino acids: CSARDPSGTNEKLFF. The CDR3 DNA reads as TGCAGTGCTAGAGACCCATCGGGGACTAATGAAAAACTGTTTTTT. This chain links TRBV20-1 with TRBJ1-4; D unresolved. Germline CDR1 and CDR2: DFQATT and SNEGSKA (reference sequence). V was pared by 0 bases and J by 2 bases, with 10 bases between. This CDR3 spans 15 amino acids.

The chain has TRBV25-1 and TRBJ2-7, with 7 bases lining up with TRBD2. The V gene end was trimmed by 8 bases and the J gene end by 3 bases; junction bases not matched to a gene: 1. There are 11 residues in the CDR3. Germline V gene data show CDR1 as MGHDK and CDR2 as SYGVNS. The CDR3 nucleotides are TGTGCCAGCTGGGGGGGCTACGAGCAGTACTTC. Translation: CASWGGYEQYF.

This clonotype was observed once. V is TRBV6-6 and J is TRBJ1-2, with 8 bases fitting TRBD1. After removal of 7 bases from V and 4 bases from J, the junction contained 11 bases not matched to a gene. The CDR3 has 15 amino acids. Germline V gene sequence: CDR1 MNHNY, CDR2 SVGAGI (reference sequence). The CDR3 sequence: CASTQPGQALYGYTF. CDR3 DNA sequence: TGTGCCAGCACTCAACCGGGACAGGCCCTCTATGGCTACACCTTC.

This clonotype was detected a few times. This may be a read error, as it is one base from a much larger clone. The genes are TRBV27 and TRBJ2-7; 9 positions agree with TRBD2. V gave up 3 bases and J gave up 8 bases; unmatched junction bases: 8. CDR1 is MNHEY and CDR2 is SMNVEV in the germline V gene (reference sequence). CDR3 size: 14 residues. As DNA, the CDR3 is TGTGCCAGCAGTTTGAGAGCGGGGGGCCGAAAGCAGTACTTC. Translated: CASSLRAGGRKQYF.

The chain has TRBV20-1 and TRBJ1-1; a weak D match, TRBD1 (6 bases). V lost 0 bases, J lost 4 bases, and 21 bases lay in between. The CDR3 extends over 17 amino acids. Germline V CDR1 and CDR2: DFQATT, SNEGSKA (reference sequence). The CDR3 nucleotides read TGCAGTGCTAGAGATCCCCTAATCGGGGGAGGGGGCACTGAAGCTTTCTTT. This translates into CSARDPLIGGGGTEAFF.

A few counts support this clonotype. This chain links TRBV27 with TRBJ1-1; 7 nucleotides align to TRBD1. This CDR3 is built from 17 residues. The V and J ends lost 1 base and 8 bases, in that order; junction bases with no gene match: 16. Germline loops: CDR1 MNHEY, CDR2 SMNVEV (reference sequence). CDR3 residues: CASSLWGTSAGTVEAFF. In DNA form, the CDR3 reads TGTGCCAGCAGTTTATGGGGGACATCTGCCGGGACAGTAGAAGCTTTCTTT.

This clonotype appeared a few times. This chain joins TRBV7-9 and TRBJ2-1; tentative D call: TRBD1 (5 bases). Per the germline V gene, CDR1 is SEHNR and CDR2 is FQNEAQ (reference sequence). CDR3 length: 11 amino acids. V gave up 1 base and J gave up 15 bases, with 10 bases separating them. CDR3 bases: TGTGCCAGCAGCTTAGTAGGGGCCTCGTTCTTC. It specifies CASSLVGASFF.

This clonotype was found a few times. This rearrangement joins TRBV10-3 to TRBJ2-3; possibly TRBD1 for D (6 bases). This CDR3 spans 16 amino acids. V lost 5 bases and J 0 bases, leaving 15 bases between the germline ends. CDR1 and CDR2 (germline): ENHRY, SYGVKD. In nucleotides, the CDR3 is TGTGCCATCAGTCCGACACAGGGTATTAGCACAGATACGCAGTATTTT. Translated, it gives CAISPTQGISTDTQYF.

V usage is TRBV20-1 and J usage is TRBJ2-2; D possibly corresponds to TRBD2 (6 bases). The CDR3 runs 15 residues. Trimming took 7 bases from V and 4 from J, leaving 19 bases between them. CDR1 DFQATT and CDR2 SNEGSKA come from the germline V gene (reference sequence). The CDR3 nucleotides are TGCAGTGTTCGCGGAGGGACGTATGGCACCGGGGAGCTGTTTTTT. This codes for CSVRGGTYGTGELFF.

The V gene is TRBV21-1, the J gene TRBJ2-7; TRBD1, the table's D call, was not compared with the DNA. TRBV21-1 is a pseudogene segment. The CDR3 is 16 amino acids. The CDR3 spells CASSKGARRGSYEQYF. Here the CDR3 DNA reads TGTGCCAGCAGCAAAGGGGCAAGGAGAGGGTCCTACGAGCAGTACTTC.

This clonotype has just a few counts. V gene TRBV11-3 combines with J gene TRBJ2-7; D possibly corresponds to TRBD1 (5 bases). Germline assignment: CDR1 SGHNT and CDR2 YENEEA. With 0 bases removed from V and 1 base from J, the gap between germline ends came to 13 bases. The CDR3 length is 16 residues. The CDR3 nucleotides are TGTGCCAGCAGCTTAGATTTCAGGGCACTATCCTACGAGCAGTACTTC. It specifies CASSLDFRALSYEQYF.

This chain links TRBV7-2 with TRBJ2-1; D possibly corresponds to TRBD2 (5 bases). The CDR3 is 16 residues long. The germline V gene encodes CDR1 SGHTA and CDR2 FQGNSA. The ends were cut back, 1 base at V and 2 bases at J, with 12 bases in the middle. Here the CDR3 reads CASSLGSERTYNEQFF. CDR3 sequence (DNA): TGTGCCAGCAGCTTAGGAAGCGAGCGGACCTACAATGAGCAGTTCTTC.

The rearrangement joins TRBV7-2 to TRBJ2-5, with TRBD2 matching 10 bases. The V gene's germline CDR1 is SGHTA and CDR2 FQGNSA. J lost 2 bases, V lost 1 base, and 7 bases had no gene match. This CDR3 has 17 residues. The CDR3 is CASSLGRLAGAQETQYF. CDR3 coding DNA: TGTGCCAGCAGCTTAGGGAGGCTAGCGGGGGCTCAAGAGACCCAGTACTTC.

V gene TRBV7-3 combines with J gene TRBJ2-1, with D perhaps matching TRBD1 (6 bases). The germline V gene has CDR1 SGHTA and CDR2 FQGTGA. The CDR3 runs 16 residues. Trimming shortened V by 1 base and J by 6 bases, and 16 bases separated the two germline ends. DNA of the CDR3: TGTGCCAGCAGCTTAAAAGCGACAGGAGTCTCCAATGAGCAGTTCTTC. This sequence encodes CASSLKATGVSNEQFF.

The gene calls are TRBV7-2 and TRBJ2-7, with 7 bases aligning to TRBD2. Trimming took 7 bases from V and 1 from J; bases not matched to a gene: 7. The CDR3 loop spans 14 amino acids. Germline CDR1 SGHTA, CDR2 FQGNSA. The CDR3: CASTVGGASYEQYF. DNA of the CDR3: TGTGCCAGCACCGTGGGAGGGGCATCCTACGAGCAGTACTTC.